This T cell receptor beta chain was profiled in a study of blood T cell repertoires in COVID-19. The wider study: Sources were T cells, B-cell-depleted T cells, or PBMCs; the material itself was cDNA or gDNA.

The ends were cut back, 4 bases at V and 6 bases at J, with 12 bases in the middle. The CDR3 contains 13 residues. The germline V gene has CDR1 SNHLY and CDR2 FYNNEI. Followed over time, Seattle patients had been enrolled while infection was active. Profiled with immunoSEQ multiplex PCR; TCRdb holds only in-frame clones, not every one. Of around 38,000 clones in the sample, around 90% were seen once. This clonotype originated in a man between 60 and 75 years old with COVID-19, enrolled during active disease. Material: peripheral blood. This chain connects TRBV2 to TRBJ1-2, with a possible D match to TRBD1 (5 bases). CDR3 in amino acids: CASSVGGFDGYTF. The CDR3 DNA sequence: TGTGCCAGCAGTGTGGGGGGTTTTGATGGCTACACCTTC.